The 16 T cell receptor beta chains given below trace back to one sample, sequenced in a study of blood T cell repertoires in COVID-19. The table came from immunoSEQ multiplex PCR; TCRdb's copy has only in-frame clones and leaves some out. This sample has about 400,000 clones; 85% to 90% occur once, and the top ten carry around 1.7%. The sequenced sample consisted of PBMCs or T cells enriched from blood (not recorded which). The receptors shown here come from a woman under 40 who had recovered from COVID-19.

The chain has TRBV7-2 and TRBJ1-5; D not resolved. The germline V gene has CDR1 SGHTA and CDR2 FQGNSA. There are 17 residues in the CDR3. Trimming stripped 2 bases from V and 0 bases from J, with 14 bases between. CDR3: CASSLIGGQYSNQPQHF. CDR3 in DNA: TGTGCCAGCAGCTTAATAGGAGGGCAGTATAGCAATCAGCCCCAGCATTTT. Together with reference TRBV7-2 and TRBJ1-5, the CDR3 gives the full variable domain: GAGVSQSPSNKVTEKGKDVELRCDPISGHTALYWYRQSLGQGLEFLIYFQGNSAPDKSGLPSDRFSAERTGGSVSTLTIQRTQQEDSAVYLCASSLIGGQYSNQPQHFGDGTRLSIL.

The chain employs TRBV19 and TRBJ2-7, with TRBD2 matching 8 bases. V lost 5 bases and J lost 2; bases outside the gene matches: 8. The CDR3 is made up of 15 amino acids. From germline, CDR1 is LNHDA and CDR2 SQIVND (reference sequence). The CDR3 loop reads CASSLAGSWTYEQYF. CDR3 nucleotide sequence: TGTGCCAGTAGTCTAGCGGGTTCGTGGACCTACGAGCAGTACTTC.

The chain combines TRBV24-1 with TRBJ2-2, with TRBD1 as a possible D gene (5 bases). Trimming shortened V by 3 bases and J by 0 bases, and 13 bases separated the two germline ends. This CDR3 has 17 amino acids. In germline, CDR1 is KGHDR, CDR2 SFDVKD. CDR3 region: CATSDPGQTANTGELFF. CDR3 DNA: TGTGCCACCAGTGATCCCGGACAAACCGCGAACACCGGGGAGCTGTTTTTT.

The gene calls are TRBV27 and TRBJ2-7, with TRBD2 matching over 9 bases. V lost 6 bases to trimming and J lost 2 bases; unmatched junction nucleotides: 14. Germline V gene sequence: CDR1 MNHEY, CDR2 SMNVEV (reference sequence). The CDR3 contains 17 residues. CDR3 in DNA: TGTGCCAGCAGCCTCCTTGGGGCTAGCGGGACGACCTACGAGCAGTACTTC. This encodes CASSLLGASGTTYEQYF.

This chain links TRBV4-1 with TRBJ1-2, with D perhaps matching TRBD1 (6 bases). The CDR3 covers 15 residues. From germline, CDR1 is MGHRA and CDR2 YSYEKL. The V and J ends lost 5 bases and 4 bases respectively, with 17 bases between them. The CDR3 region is CASSFYDGGAYGYTF. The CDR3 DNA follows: TGCGCCAGCAGCTTTTACGACGGGGGGGCCTATGGCTACACCTTC.

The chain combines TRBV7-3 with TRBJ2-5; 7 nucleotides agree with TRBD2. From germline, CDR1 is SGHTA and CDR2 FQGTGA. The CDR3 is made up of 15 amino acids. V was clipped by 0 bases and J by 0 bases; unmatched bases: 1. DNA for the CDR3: TGTGCCAGCAGCTTAACGGGAGGGAACCAAGAGACCCAGTACTTC. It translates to CASSLTGGNQETQYF.

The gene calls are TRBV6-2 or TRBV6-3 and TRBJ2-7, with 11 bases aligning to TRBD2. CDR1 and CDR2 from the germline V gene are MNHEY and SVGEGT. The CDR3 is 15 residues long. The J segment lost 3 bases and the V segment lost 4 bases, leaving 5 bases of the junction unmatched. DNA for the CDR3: TGTGCCAGCAGTTCTTTAACTAGCGGGAGCTACGAGCAGTACTTC. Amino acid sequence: CASSSLTSGSYEQYF.

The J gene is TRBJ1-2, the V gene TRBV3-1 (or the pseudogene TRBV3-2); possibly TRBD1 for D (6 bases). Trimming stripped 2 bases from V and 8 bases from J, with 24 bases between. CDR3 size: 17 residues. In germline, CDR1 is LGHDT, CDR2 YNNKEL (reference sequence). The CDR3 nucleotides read TGTGCCAGCAGCCAACTGTCTTTATGGGGGCAGAATTCGGGCTACACCTTC. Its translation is CASSQLSLWGQNSGYTF.

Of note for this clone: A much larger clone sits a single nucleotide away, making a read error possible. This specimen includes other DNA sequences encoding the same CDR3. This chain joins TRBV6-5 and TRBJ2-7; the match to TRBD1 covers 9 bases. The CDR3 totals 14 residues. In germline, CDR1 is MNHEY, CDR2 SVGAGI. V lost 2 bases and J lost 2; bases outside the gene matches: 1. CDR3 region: CASSYGTGPYEQYF. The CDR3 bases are TGTGCCAGCAGTTACGGGACAGGGCCCTACGAGCAGTACTTC.

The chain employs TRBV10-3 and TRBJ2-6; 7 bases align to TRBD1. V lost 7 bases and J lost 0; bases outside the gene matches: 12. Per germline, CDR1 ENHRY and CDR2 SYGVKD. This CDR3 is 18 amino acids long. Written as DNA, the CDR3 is TGTGCCATCACCCCGACCGGGACAGCGAGCTCTGGGGCCAACGTCCTGACTTTC. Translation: CAITPTGTASSGANVLTF.

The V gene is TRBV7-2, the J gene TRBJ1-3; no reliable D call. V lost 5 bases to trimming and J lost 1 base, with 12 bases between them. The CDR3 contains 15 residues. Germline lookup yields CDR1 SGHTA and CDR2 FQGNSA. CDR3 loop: CASSPVGRSGNTIYF. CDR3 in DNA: TGTGCCAGCAGCCCCGTGGGCAGATCTGGAAACACCATATATTTT.

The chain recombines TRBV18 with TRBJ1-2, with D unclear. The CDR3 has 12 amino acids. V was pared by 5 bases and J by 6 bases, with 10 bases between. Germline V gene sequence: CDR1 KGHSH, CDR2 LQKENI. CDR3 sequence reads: CASSYLGDGYTF. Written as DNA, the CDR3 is TGTGCCAGCTCATACCTGGGAGATGGCTACACCTTC.

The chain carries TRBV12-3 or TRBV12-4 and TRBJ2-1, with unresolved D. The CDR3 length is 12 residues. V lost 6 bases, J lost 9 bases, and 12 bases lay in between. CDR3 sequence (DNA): TGTGCCAGCAGGATCGCTGAGGTTGAGCAGTTCTTC. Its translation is CASRIAEVEQFF.

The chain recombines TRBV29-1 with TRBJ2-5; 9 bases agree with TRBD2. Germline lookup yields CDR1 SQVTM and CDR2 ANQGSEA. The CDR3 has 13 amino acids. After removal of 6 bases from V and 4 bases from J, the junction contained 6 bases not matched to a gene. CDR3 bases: TGCAGCGTCATAGCGGGAGTAGGAGAGACCCAGTACTTC. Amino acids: CSVIAGVGETQYF.

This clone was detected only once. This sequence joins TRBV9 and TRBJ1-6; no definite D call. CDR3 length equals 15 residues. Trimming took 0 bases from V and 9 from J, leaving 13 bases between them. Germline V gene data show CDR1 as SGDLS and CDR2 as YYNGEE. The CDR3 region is CASSVVPGEGSPLHF. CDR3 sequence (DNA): TGTGCCAGCAGCGTAGTTCCAGGCGAAGGTTCACCCCTCCACTTT.

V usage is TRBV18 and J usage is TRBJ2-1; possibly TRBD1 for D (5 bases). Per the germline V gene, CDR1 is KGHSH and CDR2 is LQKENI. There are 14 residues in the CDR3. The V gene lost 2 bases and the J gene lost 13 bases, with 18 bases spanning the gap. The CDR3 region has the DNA TGTGCCAGCTCACCAGGGGCAGGGCCTCTGGAACAGTTCTTC. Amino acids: CASSPGAGPLEQFF.